This T cell receptor (beta chain) was found in a study of T cells in Graves' hyperthyroidism and ophthalmopathy. Patients between 18 and 65 years old had hyperthyroidism, newly diagnosed and lasting under 2 months. Amplification of TCR beta CDR3 regions was performed using RNA transcripts as template. With the HTBI primer set, the TCR CDR3 went through a first round of RT-PCR. TCRdb fed the multiplex PCR reads into MiXCR, producing one record per CDR3 protein. In the table there are about 400,000 distinct CDR3 sequences, around 14% of which are singletons. Germline loops: CDR1 MNHEY, CDR2 SMNVEV (reference sequence). The V gene lost 3 bases and the J gene lost 6 bases, with 10 bases spanning the gap. The CDR3 is 13 amino acids. This clonotype was counted at least ten times. Its specificity is not known. General observations from the study: Most thyroid clonotypes that were expanded above 0.001 also turned up in blood.

This sequence joins TRBV27 and TRBJ2-3, with D unclear. This clonotype was sampled from a woman aged 18-29 years with Graves' hyperthyroidism. The sample comprised blood. The CDR3 here is CASSFHGPDTQYF. The CDR3 DNA reads as TGTGCCAGCAGTTTTCACGGCCCTGATACGCAGTATTTT.